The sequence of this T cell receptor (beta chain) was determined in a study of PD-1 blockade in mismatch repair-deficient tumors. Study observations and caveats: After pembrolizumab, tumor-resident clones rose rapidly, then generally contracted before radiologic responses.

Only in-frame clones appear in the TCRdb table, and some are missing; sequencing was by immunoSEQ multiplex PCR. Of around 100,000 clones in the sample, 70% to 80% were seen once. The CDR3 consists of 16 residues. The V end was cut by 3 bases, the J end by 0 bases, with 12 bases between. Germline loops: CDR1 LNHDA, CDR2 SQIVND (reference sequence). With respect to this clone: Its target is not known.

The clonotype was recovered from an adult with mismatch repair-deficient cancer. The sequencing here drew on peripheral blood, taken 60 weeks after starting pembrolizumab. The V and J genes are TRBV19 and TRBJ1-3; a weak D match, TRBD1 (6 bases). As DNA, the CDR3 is TGTGCCAGTAGTATTCAGCAGGGGAGCTCTGGAAACACCATATATTTT. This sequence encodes CASSIQQGSSGNTIYF. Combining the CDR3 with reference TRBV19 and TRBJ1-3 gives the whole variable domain DGGITQSPKYLFRKEGQNVTLSCEQNLNHDAMYWYRQDPGQGLRLIYYSQIVNDFQKGDIAEGYSVSREKKESFPLTVTSAQKNPTAFYLCASSIQQGSSGNTIYFGEGSWLTVV.